Shown below are 15 T cell receptor beta chains from a single sample sequenced in a study of T cell responses to AZD1222 COVID-19 vaccine. Sequenced by immunoSEQ multiplex PCR; TCRdb stores in-frame clones only, minus some. The sample records 200,000 or so clones, around 93% being singletons. The sequenced sample was peripheral blood, obtained 28 days after the second AZD1222 dose. These receptors were collected from an adult who received the AZD1222 COVID-19 vaccine.

The chain uses TRBV2 and TRBJ1-1, with TRBD1 identical over 7 bases. Germline values: CDR1 SNHLY, CDR2 FYNNEI. This CDR3 is built from 14 residues. The V gene end was trimmed by 4 bases and the J gene end by 1 base; junction bases not matched to a gene: 3. DNA of the CDR3: TGTGCCAGCAGTGGCTACAGGGGGAACACTGAAGCTTTCTTT. Encoded protein: CASSGYRGNTEAFF.

This chain connects TRBV10-3 to TRBJ1-2; D may be TRBD1 (5 bases). V was pared by 3 bases and J by 4 bases, with 12 bases between. Germline assignment: CDR1 ENHRY and CDR2 SYGVKD. This CDR3 comprises 14 residues. CDR3 region: CAISEGGEGYGYTF. The CDR3 nucleotides are TGTGCCATCAGTGAAGGAGGGGAGGGCTATGGCTACACCTTC.

This clone was detected only once. The chain uses TRBV9 and TRBJ1-2; no reliable D call. CDR1 is SGDLS and CDR2 is YYNGEE in the germline V gene. The germline V and J ends were trimmed by 3 bases and 2 bases, with 11 bases remaining between them. The CDR3 totals 14 residues. CDR3 in DNA: TGTGCCAGCAGCGGGGCAGAGCTAAACTATGGCTACACCTTC. This sequence encodes CASSGAELNYGYTF.

Notes on this clone: This same CDR3 is encoded by further DNA sequences in the sample. The chain recombines TRBV18 with TRBJ1-1; D gene uncertain. CDR3 length: 13 residues. In germline, CDR1 is KGHSH, CDR2 LQKENI. V was shortened by 3 bases and J by 1 base, with 6 bases between the two germline ends. The CDR3 region has the DNA TGTGCCAGCTCACCGGGAACGAACACTGAAGCTTTCTTT. Protein sequence: CASSPGTNTEAFF. The variable domain in full, with the rest retrieved from reference TRBV18 and TRBJ1-1, is NAGVMQNPRHLVRRRGQEARLRCSPMKGHSHVYWYRQLPEEGLKFMVYLQKENIIDESGMPKERFSAEFPKEGPSILRIQQVVRGDSAAYFCASSPGTNTEAFFGQGTRLTVV.

The rearrangement uses TRBV5-1 and TRBJ2-7, with D tentatively TRBD2 (5 bases). CDR3 size: 15 residues. CDR1 SGHRS and CDR2 YFSETQ come from the germline V gene. V was shortened by 2 bases and J by 0 bases, with 12 bases between the two germline ends. CDR3 in DNA: TGCGCCAGCAGCTTACGGGGAACGAGCTCCTACGAGCAGTACTTC. Amino acid sequence: CASSLRGTSSYEQYF.

The chain is built from TRBV30 and TRBJ1-5, with D unresolved. Deletions cut 0 bases from V and 0 bases from J, with 6 bases between. The CDR3 runs to 14 residues. Germline CDR1 is GTSNPN and CDR2 is SVGIG (reference sequence). CDR3 bases: TGTGCCTGGAGTGTACTATATAGCAATCAGCCCCAGCATTTT. This sequence encodes CAWSVLYSNQPQHF.

The V call is TRBV27, the J call TRBJ1-2, with 7 bases that match TRBD1. The CDR3 contains 13 residues. Germline values: CDR1 MNHEY, CDR2 SMNVEV (reference sequence). V lost 6 bases to trimming and J lost 3 bases; unmatched junction nucleotides: 4. The CDR3 reads CASSQGDHYGYTF. The CDR3 nucleotides read TGTGCCAGCAGCCAGGGGGACCACTATGGCTACACCTTC.

The chain couples TRBV9 to TRBJ1-5; a weak D match, TRBD1 (6 bases). The CDR3 extends over 16 amino acids. Germline-derived CDR1 and CDR2 are SGDLS and YYNGEE. Trimming took 0 bases from V and 2 from J, leaving 12 bases between them. In nucleotides, the CDR3 is TGTGCCAGCAGCGTAGACGGAGGGGGGGGCAATCAGCCCCAGCATTTT. Its protein is CASSVDGGGGNQPQHF.

The V call is TRBV2, the J call TRBJ2-7; 10 bases map to TRBD1. Germline loops: CDR1 SNHLY, CDR2 FYNNEI. This CDR3 spans 17 amino acids. The V and J ends lost 6 bases and 0 bases, in that order; junction bases with no gene match: 11. The CDR3 loop is CASSNTGTGAYSYEQYF. In DNA, the CDR3 is TGTGCCAGCAGCAACACCGGGACAGGGGCCTACTCCTACGAGCAGTACTTC.

This clone occurred once. V usage is TRBV9 and J usage is TRBJ2-3; D is unresolved. Germline lookup yields CDR1 SGDLS and CDR2 YYNGEE. The CDR3 sequence is 12 residues long. Between the trimmed V and J ends, which lost 3 bases and 5 bases, there was a span of 7 bases. The CDR3 sequence: CASSGYKDTQYF. In DNA, the CDR3 is TGTGCCAGCAGCGGATACAAAGATACGCAGTATTTT.

This chain connects TRBV2 to TRBJ2-7; 11 bases agree with TRBD1. V shed 0 bases, J shed 3 bases, and the junction held 4 bases outside the gene matches. CDR1 SNHLY and CDR2 FYNNEI come from the germline V gene. The CDR3 is 16 amino acids. The CDR3: CASSEAGQGDNYEQYF. For the CDR3, the DNA is TGTGCCAGCAGTGAAGCGGGACAGGGGGATAACTACGAGCAGTACTTC.

V usage is TRBV7-2 and J usage is TRBJ1-1; 8 nucleotides align to TRBD1. Germline CDR1 reads SGHTA; CDR2 reads FQGNSA. V was pared by 3 bases and J by 1 base, with 1 base of the junction left unmatched. The CDR3 is made up of 14 amino acids. CDR3: CASSLGTGNTEAFF. Written as DNA, the CDR3 is TGTGCCAGCAGCTTGGGGACAGGGAACACTGAAGCTTTCTTT.

J is TRBJ1-1 and V is TRBV30; TRBD1 is a possible D gene (6 bases). Deletions cut 4 bases from V and 0 bases from J, with 15 bases between. Germline lookup yields CDR1 GTSNPN and CDR2 SVGIG (reference sequence). This CDR3 has 15 residues. In nucleotides, the CDR3 is TGTGCCTGGACCCCGGGGGCCGCAGTGAACACTGAAGCTTTCTTT. Encoded protein: CAWTPGAAVNTEAFF.

This sequence joins TRBV6-5 and TRBJ1-6; the D gene is possibly TRBD1 (6 bases). Germline CDR1 reads MNHEY; CDR2 reads SVGAGI. The length of the CDR3 is 14 residues. V lost 7 bases and J 10 bases, leaving 17 bases between the germline ends. The DNA of the CDR3 is TGTGCCAGCACGACGGACAGAGGTCGATCACCCCTCCACTTT. This gives the protein CASTTDRGRSPLHF.

This chain joins TRBV18 and TRBJ1-4; D gene uncertain. The V gene's germline CDR1 is KGHSH and CDR2 LQKENI. This CDR3 is 14 amino acids long. V dropped 1 base and J dropped 5 bases, with 8 bases sitting between them. The CDR3 bases are TGTGCCAGCTCACCACTACCTATAAATGAAAAACTGTTTTTT. This codes for CASSPLPINEKLFF.